The 28 T cell receptor beta chains given below trace back to one sample, sequenced in a study of blood T cells in healthy people across ages. With a J-beta primer mix and a sample-barcoded 5' primer, a second PCR ran 7 to 11 cycles. One entry per CDR3 protein, called by TCRdb with MiXCR from the 5' RACE reads. The sample includes 1.5 million or so distinct CDR3 sequences, roughly 43% of them seen just once. The sequenced sample was blood. The receptors come from a woman aged 18-30 years in good health.

The chain uses TRBV24-1 and TRBJ2-5; TRBD2 matches at 8 bases. Germline V lookup: CDR1 KGHDR, CDR2 SFDVKD. The CDR3 consists of 14 residues. V lost 6 bases and J lost 1; bases outside the gene matches: 3. Here the CDR3 reads CATSSGGSQETQYF. Here the CDR3 DNA reads TGTGCCACCAGTAGCGGGGGATCCCAAGAGACCCAGTACTTC.

The chain has TRBV5-1 and TRBJ2-2, with D maybe TRBD1 (6 bases). The ends were cut back, 6 bases at V and 3 bases at J, with 18 bases in the middle. CDR1 and CDR2 from the germline V gene are SGHRS and YFSETQ. The CDR3 loop spans 16 amino acids. DNA for the CDR3: TGCGCCAGCACCCCACAGGGAGCACTGGACACCGGGGAGCTGTTTTTT. It codes for CASTPQGALDTGELFF.

V gene TRBV27 combines with J gene TRBJ2-7; 10 bases agree with TRBD2. Germline trimming cut 6 bases from V and 0 bases from J; bases unmatched to any gene: 11. The CDR3 runs 17 residues. In germline, CDR1 is MNHEY, CDR2 SMNVEV (reference sequence). CDR3 sequence: CASSTGLAVTFSYEQYF. Here the CDR3 DNA reads TGTGCCAGCAGCACCGGACTAGCGGTGACCTTCTCCTACGAGCAGTACTTC.

V gene TRBV28 combines with J gene TRBJ2-5; 7 nucleotides align to TRBD2. The V segment lost 1 base and the J segment 2 bases; nucleotides outside the gene matches: 7. Germline V CDR1 and CDR2: MDHEN, SYDVKM. This CDR3 is built from 16 residues. The CDR3 region has the DNA TGTGCCAGCAGTTTATCTTACGCGGGAGCTCAAGAGACCCAGTACTTC. This translates into CASSLSYAGAQETQYF.

This clonotype was seen ten or more times. This chain joins TRBV20-1 and TRBJ1-2; D perhaps matches TRBD1 (5 bases). Germline assignment: CDR1 DFQATT and CDR2 SNEGSKA (reference sequence). The CDR3 has 13 residues. The V end lost 3 bases, the J end lost 4 bases, and 12 bases lay between the germline ends. CDR3: CSASRGPAYGYTF. CDR3 nucleotides: TGCAGTGCTAGCCGGGGCCCAGCCTATGGCTACACCTTC.

The chain uses TRBV11-2 and TRBJ2-7, with 7 nucleotides matching TRBD1. Losses at the gene ends were 4 bases for V and 3 bases for J; bases not matched to a gene: 12. Germline lookup yields CDR1 SGHAT and CDR2 FQNNGV. The CDR3 totals 16 residues. CDR3 sequence (DNA): TGTGCCAGCAGCTCTCTCGTCGGACAGGACCTCTACGAGCAGTACTTC. It specifies CASSSLVGQDLYEQYF. The full variable domain, rest sourced from reference TRBV11-2 and TRBJ2-7, is EAGVAQSPRYKIIEKRQSVAFWCNPISGHATLYWYQQILGQGPKLLIQFQNNGVVDDSQLPKDRFSAERLKGVDSTLKIQPAKLEDSAVYLCASSSLVGQDLYEQYFGPGTRLTVT.

The chain employs TRBV7-2 and TRBJ2-7; D remains ambiguous. This CDR3 contains 15 residues. The V end lost 1 base, the J end lost 3 bases, and 13 bases lay between the germline ends. Per germline, CDR1 SGHTA and CDR2 FQGNSA. The CDR3 loop reads CASSLDPSRFYEQYF. Written as DNA, the CDR3 is TGTGCCAGCAGCTTAGATCCCAGCAGATTCTACGAGCAGTACTTC.

The chain links TRBV29-1 to TRBJ1-5; TRBD1 is a possible D gene (5 bases). This CDR3 spans 14 amino acids. Trimming left V 7 bases short and J 0 bases short, with 13 bases between. Germline V lookup: CDR1 SQVTM, CDR2 ANQGSEA. The CDR3: CSGGAHNSNQPQHF. In DNA form, the CDR3 reads TGCAGCGGAGGGGCCCACAATAGCAATCAGCCCCAGCATTTT.

This clonotype was observed a handful of times. The gene calls are TRBV9 and TRBJ2-3; TRBD1 matches at 10 bases. Germline CDR1 is SGDLS and CDR2 is YYNGEE. The CDR3 totals 17 residues. V shed 3 bases, J shed 2 bases, and the junction held 9 bases outside the gene matches. The CDR3 DNA is TGTGCCAGCAGCGAGGGGACAGGGGCTTTCTCCACAGATACGCAGTATTTT. Translation: CASSEGTGAFSTDTQYF. Drawing the rest from reference TRBV9 and TRBJ2-3, the complete variable domain is DSGVTQTPKHLITATGQRVTLRCSPRSGDLSVYWYQQSLDQGLQFLIQYYNGEERAKGNILERFSAQQFPDLHSELNLSSLELGDSALYFCASSEGTGAFSTDTQYFGPGTRLTVL.

This chain joins TRBV27 and TRBJ2-5, with D perhaps TRBD2 (5 bases). CDR3 length: 16 amino acids. With 2 bases removed from V and 1 base from J, the gap between germline ends came to 14 bases. Germline V gives CDR1 MNHEY, CDR2 SMNVEV (reference sequence). CDR3 amino acids: CASSLTSVGSQETQYF. In DNA form, the CDR3 reads TGTGCCAGCAGTTTAACGAGCGTGGGGAGCCAAGAGACCCAGTACTTC.

There are many counts of this clonotype. This chain joins TRBV7-3 and TRBJ1-2, with no clear D. The germline V and J ends were trimmed by 1 base and 6 bases, with 0 bases remaining between them. Germline CDR1 SGHTA, CDR2 FQGTGA. The CDR3 covers 10 residues. In nucleotides, the CDR3 is TGTGCCAGCAGCTTAAATGGCTACACCTTC. Encoded protein: CASSLNGYTF.

The rearrangement joins TRBV2 to TRBJ1-6, with D hard to call. Germline CDR1 and CDR2: SNHLY and FYNNEI. V was clipped by 4 bases and J by 6 bases, with 19 bases between them. The CDR3 totals 17 residues. CDR3 amino acids: CASSGFEKSIGNSPLHF. The DNA of the CDR3 is TGTGCCAGCAGTGGTTTTGAGAAAAGCATCGGTAATTCACCCCTCCACTTT.

The CDR3 reads CASSLTVVGQPQHF. The CDR3 nucleotides read TGTGCCAGCAGCTTGACAGTGGTCGGCCAGCCCCAGCATTTT. The chain recombines TRBV7-9 with TRBJ1-5, with D possibly being TRBD1 (5 bases). In germline, CDR1 is SEHNR, CDR2 FQNEAQ (reference sequence). CDR3 length: 14 amino acids. Trimming removed 3 bases at V and 7 bases at J, with 13 bases between.

CDR3 coding DNA: TGTGCCAGCAGCTCGGACCCTGATAGCAATCAGCCCCAGCATTTT. Translated, it gives CASSSDPDSNQPQHF. The V and J genes are TRBV27 and TRBJ1-5; D is ambiguous. The CDR3 runs to 15 residues. CDR1 MNHEY and CDR2 SMNVEV come from the germline V gene (reference sequence). V lost 6 bases and J 0 bases, leaving 12 bases between the germline ends.

The CDR3 here is CASSGGGRGTSYNSPLHF. CDR3 coding DNA: TGCGCCAGCAGTGGGGGAGGAAGGGGGACCTCCTATAATTCACCCCTCCACTTT. V gene TRBV4-3 combines with J gene TRBJ1-6; D is possibly TRBD1 (6 bases). The V end lost 6 bases, the J end lost 0 bases, and 18 bases lay between the germline ends. This CDR3 is 18 amino acids long. The germline V gene encodes CDR1 LGHNA and CDR2 YSLEER.

This clonotype was observed a single time. The V gene is TRBV18, the J gene TRBJ1-5, with TRBD1 matching 7 bases. Losses at the gene ends were 6 bases for V and 4 bases for J; bases not matched to a gene: 18. The CDR3 is 18 residues long. Per the germline V gene, CDR1 is KGHSH and CDR2 is LQKENI. The CDR3 nucleotides are TGTGCCAGCTCTACCCCACACGGGACAGAATTTGGGAATCAGCCCCAGCATTTT. Its protein product is CASSTPHGTEFGNQPQHF.

With regard to this clonotype: Sequence at one end of the junction differs from germline and may be a read error. The J gene is TRBJ2-6, the V gene TRBV7-9; D is perhaps TRBD1 (5 bases). The CDR3 has 20 amino acids. Germline CDR1 is SEHNR and CDR2 is FQNEAQ (reference sequence). DNA for the CDR3: TGTGCCAGCAGCTCCTACCTTAATCCTGACAGTTCCTCTGAGGCCAACGTCCTGACTTTC. As protein: CASSSYLNPDSSSEANVLTF.

J is TRBJ2-1 and V is TRBV10-3, with TRBD1 matching 7 bases. The V gene end was trimmed by 6 bases and the J gene end by 8 bases; junction bases not matched to a gene: 7. The germline V gene encodes CDR1 ENHRY and CDR2 SYGVKD. This CDR3 comprises 13 residues. The CDR3 sequence: CAISTGDIDEQFF. CDR3 coding DNA: TGTGCCATCAGCACAGGGGATATTGATGAGCAGTTCTTC.

The genes are TRBV4-1 and TRBJ2-3; weak D call: TRBD2 (5 bases). This CDR3 comprises 15 residues. V dropped 2 bases and J dropped 5 bases, with 14 bases sitting between them. Germline V lookup: CDR1 MGHRA, CDR2 YSYEKL. The CDR3 DNA is TGCGCCAGCAGCCAAAGACTCCCGGGGAGAGATACGCAGTATTTT. It is translated as CASSQRLPGRDTQYF.

V is TRBV20-1 and J is TRBJ2-1, with D possibly being TRBD2 (6 bases). TRBJ2-7 matches the DNA end more closely, so the J call is doubtful. The germline gives CDR1 DFQATT, CDR2 SNEGSKA (reference sequence). This CDR3 contains 14 residues. The CDR3 spells CSATGGKSYNEQYF. CDR3 nucleotide sequence: TGCAGTGCAACTGGGGGGAAGTCCTACAATGAGCAGTACTTC.

This clonotype has only a few counts. The rearrangement joins TRBV27 to TRBJ1-2; D not resolved. The CDR3 is 15 amino acids. V was trimmed by 6 bases and J by 4 bases, leaving 18 bases between them. CDR1 is MNHEY and CDR2 is SMNVEV in the germline V gene (reference sequence). The CDR3 coding sequence is TGTGCCAGCAGGACCTTGGACGGAATCACCTATGGCTACACCTTC. Its translation: CASRTLDGITYGYTF.

This clonotype was picked up a small number of times. The chain recombines TRBV4-1 with TRBJ2-3; 8 bases match TRBD2. The length of the CDR3 is 17 residues. Germline lookup yields CDR1 MGHRA and CDR2 YSYEKL. V trimming: 0 bases; J trimming: 3 bases; junction bases outside the gene matches: 8. The CDR3, as DNA: TGCGCCAGCAGCCAAGACTCTCGGGAGGGGAGGACAGATACGCAGTATTTT. As protein: CASSQDSREGRTDTQYF.

Ten or more counts support this clonotype. The chain recombines TRBV12-3 or TRBV12-4 with TRBJ2-5; no reliable D call. CDR3 size: 13 residues. Trimming cost V 0 bases and J 2 bases, with 4 bases left between them. As DNA, the CDR3 is TGTGCCAGCAGTTTAGCGGAGCAAGAGACCCAGTACTTC. Protein sequence: CASSLAEQETQYF.

The chain is built from TRBV7-2 and TRBJ2-3; no firm D call. Germline V gene data show CDR1 as SGHTA and CDR2 as FQGNSA. The CDR3 is made up of 14 amino acids. Trimming took off 2 bases at V and 0 bases at J, with 6 bases between the two ends. The CDR3, as DNA: TGTGCCAGCAGCTTAATCGGTAGCACAGATACGCAGTATTTT. Protein: CASSLIGSTDTQYF.

The rearrangement links TRBV7-9 to TRBJ1-1, with no clear D. The CDR3 length is 13 residues. V gave up 5 bases and J gave up 1 base, with 8 bases separating them. CDR1 and CDR2 (germline): SEHNR, FQNEAQ (reference sequence). The chain's CDR3 is CASSPEGNTEAFF. As DNA, the CDR3 is TGTGCCAGCAGCCCCGAAGGGAACACTGAAGCTTTCTTT.

This clonotype occurred a few times. The chain combines TRBV5-1 with TRBJ2-3, with 9 bases matching TRBD2. The CDR3 loop spans 16 amino acids. Trimming at V came to 3 bases and at J to 2 bases, leaving 7 bases not matched to a gene. Germline V lookup: CDR1 SGHRS, CDR2 YFSETQ. The CDR3 bases are TGCGCCAGCAGCTCCGGACTAGCGCGCAACACAGATACGCAGTATTTT. Residues: CASSSGLARNTDTQYF.

The V call is TRBV12-3 or TRBV12-4, the J call TRBJ2-4; 10 positions match TRBD2. The DNA end lines up better with TRBJ2-7; the J call may be wrong. CDR3 length: 15 residues. Here the CDR3 DNA reads TGTGCCAGCAGCCAATCCGGACTAGCGGCCTACGAGCAGTACTTC. This sequence encodes CASSQSGLAAYEQYF.

V gene TRBV2 combines with J gene TRBJ2-7; tentative D call: TRBD2 (6 bases). The germline V gene has CDR1 SNHLY and CDR2 FYNNEI. The V end lost 8 bases, the J end lost 0 bases, and 17 bases lay between the germline ends. The CDR3 loop spans 15 amino acids. CDR3 residues: CASGGTATTSYEQYF. The CDR3 DNA reads TGTGCCAGCGGGGGGACCGCTACCACCTCCTACGAGCAGTACTTC. The full variable domain, with the rest looked up from reference TRBV2 and TRBJ2-7, is EPEVTQTPSHQVTQMGQEVILRCVPISNHLYFYWYRQILGQKVEFLVSFYNNEISEKSEIFDDQFSVERPDGSNFTLKIRSTKLEDSAMYFCASGGTATTSYEQYFGPGTRLTVT.